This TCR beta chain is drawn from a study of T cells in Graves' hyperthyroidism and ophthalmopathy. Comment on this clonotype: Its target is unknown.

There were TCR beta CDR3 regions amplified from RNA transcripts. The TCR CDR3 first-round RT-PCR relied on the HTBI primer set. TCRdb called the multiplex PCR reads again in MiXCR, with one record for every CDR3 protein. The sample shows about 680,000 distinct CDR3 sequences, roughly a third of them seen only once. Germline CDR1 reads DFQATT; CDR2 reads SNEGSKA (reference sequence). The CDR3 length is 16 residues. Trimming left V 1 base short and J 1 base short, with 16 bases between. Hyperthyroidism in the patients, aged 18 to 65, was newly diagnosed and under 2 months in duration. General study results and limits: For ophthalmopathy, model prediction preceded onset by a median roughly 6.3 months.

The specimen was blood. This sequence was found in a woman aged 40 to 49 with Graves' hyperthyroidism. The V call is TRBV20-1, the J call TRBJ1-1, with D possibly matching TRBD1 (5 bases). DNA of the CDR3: TGCAGTGCTAGAGTGGGGGGTTTGGGTTGGAACACTGAAGCTTTCTTT. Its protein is CSARVGGLGWNTEAFF.